A single sample is the source of the 26 T cell receptor beta chains below, sequenced in a study of blood T cells in healthy people across ages. PCR was performed a second time for about 6 to 12 cycles using a sample-barcoded 5' primer and a J-beta primer mix. TCRdb reprocessed the 5' RACE reads with MiXCR, giving one entry per CDR3 protein. Of hundreds of thousands of distinct CDR3 sequences in the sample, around three fifths were seen once. The sequenced material came from blood. These receptors all stem from a man in his forties or fifties in good health.

A note on this clonotype: A read error may produce the germline difference seen at one junction end. V and J are TRBV29-1 and TRBJ2-1; D is unresolved. Germline V gives CDR1 SQVTM, CDR2 ANQGSEA. This CDR3 comprises 13 residues. CDR3 coding DNA: TGCAGCGTCGACCACGGCAACTACGATGAGCAGTTCTTC. Protein sequence: CSVDHGNYDEQFF.

The rearrangement uses TRBV20-1 and TRBJ2-3; D perhaps matches TRBD2 (6 bases). Germline lookup yields CDR1 DFQATT and CDR2 SNEGSKA (reference sequence). The CDR3 contains 14 residues. The V and J ends lost 5 bases and 2 bases respectively, with 14 bases between them. CDR3 bases: TGCAGTGCTCCGCGGGGTAACGACACAGATACGCAGTATTTT. Its protein product is CSAPRGNDTDTQYF.

There are a few counts of this clonotype. The rearrangement uses TRBV20-1 and TRBJ1-4; D not resolved. The CDR3 is 13 residues long. Germline lookup yields CDR1 DFQATT and CDR2 SNEGSKA (reference sequence). Trimming pared 0 bases from V and 9 bases from J, leaving 11 bases between. The CDR3 here is CSARDPDNKKLFF. The CDR3 bases are TGCAGTGCTAGAGATCCCGACAACAAAAAACTGTTTTTT.

V usage is TRBV20-1 and J usage is TRBJ1-2, with a weak D call TRBD1 (6 bases). Trimming removed 6 bases at V and 2 bases at J, with 13 bases between. This CDR3 comprises 13 residues. Germline loops: CDR1 DFQATT, CDR2 SNEGSKA (reference sequence). This CDR3 reads CSARRGGNYGYTF. The CDR3 DNA sequence: TGCAGTGCACGGAGGGGGGGCAACTATGGCTACACCTTC.

This clonotype appeared a single time. The chain has TRBV2 and TRBJ2-7; D is unresolved. The V and J ends lost 7 bases and 4 bases respectively, with 8 bases between them. Germline V lookup: CDR1 SNHLY, CDR2 FYNNEI. This CDR3 spans 11 amino acids. CDR3 residues: CASNWRYEQYF. The DNA of the CDR3 is TGTGCCAGCAACTGGCGATACGAGCAGTACTTC.

The J gene is TRBJ2-6, the V gene TRBV6-2 or TRBV6-3; TRBD2 matches 9 bases. The length of the CDR3 is 20 residues. Germline assignment: CDR1 MNHEY and CDR2 SVGEGT. With V trimmed by 10 bases and J by 0 bases, 19 bases remained unmatched. The CDR3 protein is CATFGHTTSGAYSGANVLTF. CDR3 bases: TGTGCCACCTTTGGGCATACGACTAGCGGAGCGTACTCTGGGGCCAACGTCCTGACTTTC.

Note on this clonotype: A much larger clonotype is one base distant, so this may be a read error. The chain combines TRBV12-3 or TRBV12-4 with TRBJ2-5, with D hard to call. Trimming removed 1 base from V and 11 bases from J, with 11 bases in between. This CDR3 contains 12 residues. The chain's CDR3 is CASSLGVNGQYF. The CDR3 DNA follows: TGTGCCAGCAGTTTAGGGGTAAATGGGCAGTACTTC.

A few counts support this clonotype. The rearrangement joins TRBV12-3 or TRBV12-4 to TRBJ2-3; 8 bases are a match to TRBD2. V lost 3 bases to trimming and J lost 4 bases; unmatched junction nucleotides: 9. This CDR3 is 16 amino acids long. The CDR3 DNA reads as TGTGCCAGCAGTTTTCCGGGTCGGGAGGGCGCAGATACGCAGTATTTT. This codes for CASSFPGREGADTQYF.

About this clonotype: At one end, the junction sequence differs from germline, possibly due to a read error. V usage is TRBV15 and J usage is TRBJ2-5, with no clear D. The assigned J gene may be wrong: the sequence end matches TRBJ2-7 better. In germline, CDR1 is LNHNV, CDR2 YYDKDF (reference sequence). The CDR3 totals 14 residues. CDR3 nucleotide sequence: TGTGCCGCCAGCAGAGTCTACGATTCTTACGAGCAGTACTTC. This encodes CAASRVYDSYEQYF.

This clonotype was counted a few times. The chain carries TRBV7-2 and TRBJ2-4; 8 bases are shared with TRBD2. With the DNA end fitting TRBJ2-7 better, the J assignment may be wrong. CDR3 length: 15 amino acids. Looked up from germline, CDR1 is SGHTA and CDR2 is FQGNSA. This CDR3 reads CASSTASGSGYEQYF. Written as DNA, the CDR3 is TGTGCCAGCAGCACCGCTAGCGGGTCTGGCTACGAGCAGTACTTC.

V and J are TRBV6-1 and TRBJ2-3; the D gene is possibly TRBD1 (6 bases). Per the germline V gene, CDR1 is MNHNS and CDR2 is SASEGT. CDR3 size: 15 residues. The ends were cut back, 8 bases at V and 4 bases at J, with 19 bases in the middle. The CDR3 region is CASAVTPGVADTQYF. Written as DNA, the CDR3 is TGTGCCAGCGCTGTAACTCCAGGGGTCGCAGATACGCAGTATTTT.

V usage is TRBV4-3 and J usage is TRBJ2-7; 8 nucleotides agree with TRBD2. The J segment lost 0 bases and the V segment lost 1 base, leaving 14 bases of the junction unmatched. Germline V gives CDR1 LGHNA, CDR2 YSLEER. The CDR3 runs to 19 residues. The CDR3 sequence: CASSQGLIIGGRSSYEQYF. For the CDR3, the DNA is TGCGCCAGCAGCCAAGGTCTTATCATAGGCGGGAGGAGCTCCTACGAGCAGTACTTC.

CDR3 in DNA: TGCAGTGCTAGAGATCCTGGACTACACGAACGGGAGCAGTTCTTC. Its protein product is CSARDPGLHEREQFF. This sequence joins TRBV20-1 and TRBJ2-1; D might be TRBD2 (6 bases). CDR3 size: 15 residues. Between the trimmed V and J ends, which lost 0 bases and 10 bases, there was a span of 19 bases. CDR1 DFQATT and CDR2 SNEGSKA come from the germline V gene (reference sequence).

This chain uses TRBV7-9 with TRBJ1-4; TRBD1 is a possible D gene (5 bases). V lost 5 bases and J 1 base, leaving 17 bases between the germline ends. The germline V gene has CDR1 SEHNR and CDR2 FQNEAQ (reference sequence). The CDR3 sequence is 17 residues long. The CDR3 sequence: CASSPPLGGGTNEKLFF. In nucleotides, the CDR3 is TGTGCCAGCAGCCCGCCCTTGGGGGGTGGAACTAATGAAAAACTGTTTTTT.

There are a few counts of this clonotype. The V and J genes are TRBV10-3 and TRBJ2-7, with TRBD2 as a possible D gene (5 bases). Per germline, CDR1 ENHRY and CDR2 SYGVKD. V was cut by 4 bases and J by 3 bases, with 10 bases left in between. The CDR3 spans 13 residues. The CDR3 spells CAISVGENYEQYF. DNA of the CDR3: TGTGCCATCAGTGTCGGGGAAAACTACGAGCAGTACTTC.

This sequence joins TRBV7-9 and TRBJ1-5; TRBD1 aligns across 10 bases. Looked up from germline, CDR1 is SEHNR and CDR2 is FQNEAQ (reference sequence). V dropped 5 bases and J dropped 6; count of bases not matched to a gene: 13. The CDR3 length is 17 residues. DNA for the CDR3: TGTGCCAGCAGCCCCGGGACAGGGGTTAGTATTGGTCAGCCCCAGCATTTT. The encoded protein is CASSPGTGVSIGQPQHF.

The rearrangement joins TRBV6-2 or TRBV6-3 to TRBJ2-7; TRBD2 matches at 10 bases. This CDR3 contains 15 residues. The germline V gene has CDR1 MNHEY and CDR2 SVGEGT. The V and J ends lost 6 bases and 1 base, in that order; junction bases with no gene match: 6. The CDR3: CASSRRTSGSYEQYF. The CDR3 region has the DNA TGTGCCAGCAGCCGGAGGACTAGCGGATCCTACGAGCAGTACTTC.

This chain connects TRBV7-2 to TRBJ2-7; 8 nucleotides align to TRBD2. J gave up 4 bases and V 4 bases, and 9 bases lay outside the gene matches. CDR1 and CDR2 (germline): SGHTA, FQGNSA. The CDR3 runs to 15 residues. The CDR3 coding sequence is TGTGCCAGCAGCTCCGCAGCGGGAGCTGGGTACGAGCAGTACTTC. Translation: CASSSAAGAGYEQYF.

The genes are TRBV27 and TRBJ1-1; tentative D call: TRBD1 (5 bases). V lost 7 bases and J 3 bases, leaving 12 bases between the germline ends. This CDR3 is built from 13 residues. Germline CDR1 MNHEY, CDR2 SMNVEV (reference sequence). The CDR3 nucleotides are TGTGCCAGCAAGCCCAGAGGGGACACTGAAGCTTTCTTT. Translated, it gives CASKPRGDTEAFF.

This clonotype was counted a single time. The chain employs TRBV29-1 and TRBJ2-6; D gene unclear. Germline V gene lookup returns CDR1 SQVTM and CDR2 ANQGSEA. The CDR3 length is 12 residues. V gave up 3 bases and J gave up 2 bases, with 2 bases separating them. The CDR3 here is CSVDTGANVLTF. The CDR3 nucleotides read TGCAGCGTTGATACTGGGGCCAACGTCCTGACTTTC. The whole variable domain, filled in from reference TRBV29-1 and TRBJ2-6, reads SAVISQKPSRDICQRGTSLTIQCQVDSQVTMMFWYRQQPGQSLTLIATANQGSEATYESGFVIDKFPISRPNLTFSTLTVSNMSPEDSSIYLCSVDTGANVLTFGAGSRLTVL.

The rearrangement joins TRBV7-6 to TRBJ1-1, with D perhaps matching TRBD1 (6 bases). Germline V gives CDR1 SGHVS, CDR2 FNYEAQ. V lost 0 bases and J 7 bases, leaving 9 bases between the germline ends. The CDR3 is 13 residues long. This chain's CDR3 is CASSLALGGEAFF. The CDR3, as DNA: TGTGCCAGCAGCTTAGCACTAGGGGGTGAAGCTTTCTTT.

The gene calls are TRBV4-3 and TRBJ2-5; unclear D gene. The DNA end is a closer match to TRBJ2-7, so the J assignment may be wrong. Germline V gene sequence: CDR1 LGHNA, CDR2 YSLEER. The CDR3 length is 14 residues. CDR3 DNA: TGCGCCAGCAGCCGCAGCCAGACTTTCTACGAGCAGTACTTC. This encodes CASSRSQTFYEQYF.

V is TRBV5-1 and J is TRBJ2-7, with TRBD1 identical over 11 bases. Germline V gives CDR1 SGHRS, CDR2 YFSETQ. The length of the CDR3 is 15 residues. The V gene end was trimmed by 1 base and the J gene end by 5 bases; junction bases not matched to a gene: 5. The CDR3: CASSLRTGGWNEQYF. CDR3 in DNA: TGCGCCAGCAGCTTGCGGACAGGGGGCTGGAACGAGCAGTACTTC.

The chain links TRBV28 to TRBJ2-5; D may match TRBD1 or TRBD2 (5 bases each). Germline lookup yields CDR1 MDHEN and CDR2 SYDVKM. The V end lost 6 bases, the J end lost 5 bases, and 25 bases lay between the germline ends. The CDR3 covers 17 residues. This CDR3 is CASSEPPDPGPGETQYF. The CDR3 DNA follows: TGTGCCAGCAGCGAACCTCCCGATCCGGGACCCGGGGAGACCCAGTACTTC.

The genes are TRBV7-9 and TRBJ1-6; D gene unclear. The CDR3 spans 12 residues. V gave up 5 bases and J gave up 7 bases, with 6 bases separating them. The germline gives CDR1 SEHNR, CDR2 FQNEAQ (reference sequence). In DNA, the CDR3 is TGTGCCAGCAGCGAGGAAAATTCACCCCTCCACTTT. Amino acid sequence: CASSEENSPLHF.

This clonotype was counted a single time. This chain joins TRBV28 and TRBJ2-1, with 8 positions matching TRBD1. Trimming at V came to 4 bases and at J to 4 bases, leaving 3 bases not matched to a gene. Per germline, CDR1 MDHEN and CDR2 SYDVKM. The CDR3 covers 14 residues. CDR3 coding DNA: TGTGCCAGCAGTTGGACAGGGAGATACAATGAGCAGTTCTTC. Its translation is CASSWTGRYNEQFF.